Listed below are T cell receptor beta chains from one sample, sequenced in a study of cytomegalovirus exposure and HLA in healthy donors. Generated by immunoSEQ multiplex PCR, the TCRdb table keeps only in-frame clones and is missing some. Among 150,000 to 200,000 clones, roughly four fifths were seen once, and the ten largest hold 1.6%. The sample comprised PBMCs. These receptors were obtained from a man between 45 and 60 years old in good health and CMV-seronegative. CDR3s include the opening cysteine and the closing phenylalanine or tryptophan. The D gene is left open where the match is weak. Clone size is given for some rows only: seen once, a few or many times, or a class if the clone is expanded.

d_gene,abundance,j_gene,v_gene,CDR3nt,CDR3aa
TRBD1,once,TRBJ2-3,TRBV4-1,TGCGCCAGCAGCCGTGTGACAGGGGGATCTAGCACAGATACGCAGTATTTT,CASSRVTGGSSTDTQYF
NA,NA,TRBJ1-2,TRBV5-1,TGCGCCAGCAGCCCTGGGGGCCAGGGGACCTATGGCTACACCTTC,CASSPGGQGTYGYTF
TRBD1,NA,TRBJ2-1,TRBV7-9,TGTGCCAGCAGCTTAGTGGGGACAGGGGGCCAAAATGAGCAGTTCTTC,CASSLVGTGGQNEQFF
TRBD2,NA,TRBJ2-4,TRBV4-1,TGCGCCAGCAGCCAGGGGCGGGCTAGCGGGGGGCCCGGTCACATTCAGTACTTC,CASSQGRASGGPGHIQYF
TRBD2,NA,TRBJ2-3,TRBV5-1,TGCGCCAGCAAGCGGGGGGATGAGATTCGCACAGATACGCAGTATTTT,CASKRGDEIRTDTQYF
TRBD1,NA,TRBJ1-1,TRBV19,TGTGCCAGTAGTAGGAGGGACAGCCTGAAACCTGAAGCTTTCTTT,CASSRRDSLKPEAFF
NA,once,TRBJ2-7,TRBV1,TGCACCAGCAGCCAGGGGGCCGGCAGTTCTTTTCGCTACGAGCAGTACTTC,CTSSQGAGSSFRYEQYF
TRBD2,NA,TRBJ2-1,TRBV14,TGTGCCAGCAGCGCCGGGAGGGCTTCCTACAATGAGCAGTTCTTC,CASSAGRASYNEQFF
NA,once,TRBJ1-1,TRBV6-5,TGTGCCAGCAGTTTAGGACAGTACACTGAAGCTTTCTTT,CASSLGQYTEAFF
NA,few,TRBJ1-1,TRBV6-5,TGTGCCAGCAGTTACTTCCCACAGGGTATGAACACTGAAGCTTTCTTT,CASSYFPQGMNTEAFF
TRBD1,once,TRBJ1-2,TRBV29-1,TGCAGCGTGCACCCCAGGGGGCCGGCCCCCTATGGCTACACCTTC,CSVHPRGPAPYGYTF
TRBD2,NA,TRBJ2-4,TRBV7-9,TGTGCCAGCAGCTTAGGGCGGGAGGGGGCCAAAAACATTCAGTACTTC,CASSLGREGAKNIQYF
NA,NA,TRBJ1-3,TRBV18,TGTGCCAGCTCACGGGTCCGGGGGATCTCTGGAAACACCATATATTTT,CASSRVRGISGNTIYF
TRBD1,few,TRBJ2-7,TRBV5-6,TGTGCCAGCAGCTCGCCCGGACAGGGGGCGTACGAGCAGTACTTC,CASSSPGQGAYEQYF
TRBD1,NA,TRBJ1-3,TRBV7-8,TGTGCCAGCAGCTTAGGAGATAGACCGCGTGAGGGGGCTTTTATTTGTCTATATTTT,CASSLGDRPREGAFICLYF
NA,NA,TRBJ1-1,TRBV19,TGTGCCTGTAATGCAGGGGCTAACACTGAAGCTTTCTTT,CACNAGANTEAFF
TRBD1,NA,TRBJ1-2,TRBV7-8,TGTGCCAGCAGCTCTCAGGGGACAGCAAGCTATGGCTACACCTTC,CASSSQGTASYGYTF
NA,NA,TRBJ2-7,TRBV20-1,TGCAGTGCCTCAGAAGGGAGGGAGCAGTACTTC,CSASEGREQYF
NA,NA,TRBJ2-5,TRBV6-5,TGTGCCAGCAGTTTGTCGGGGACACCAGAGACCCAGTACTTC,CASSLSGTPETQYF
NA,NA,TRBJ2-7,TRBV5-6,TGTGCCAGCAGCTTGGTGATAGCCAGGGGTGAGCAGTACTTC,CASSLVIARGEQYF
TRBD1,NA,TRBJ1-2,TRBV5-8,TGTGCCAGCAGCTTAACCGGGACAGGGGGACGAGGCTACACCTTC,CASSLTGTGGRGYTF
NA,once,TRBJ2-5,TRBV18,TGTGCCAGCTCACCCCTCGACACCATCCAAGAGACCCAGTACTTC,CASSPLDTIQETQYF
TRBD2,NA,TRBJ2-3,TRBV5-1,TGCGCCAGCAGCTTAGGGACTAGCGGGGGAGGGAATACGCAGTATTTT,CASSLGTSGGGNTQYF
TRBD1,NA,TRBJ1-2,TRBV27,TGTGCCAGCAGTTTATTTTGGGACAGGGAGGGAAGTGGCTACACCTTC,CASSLFWDREGSGYTF